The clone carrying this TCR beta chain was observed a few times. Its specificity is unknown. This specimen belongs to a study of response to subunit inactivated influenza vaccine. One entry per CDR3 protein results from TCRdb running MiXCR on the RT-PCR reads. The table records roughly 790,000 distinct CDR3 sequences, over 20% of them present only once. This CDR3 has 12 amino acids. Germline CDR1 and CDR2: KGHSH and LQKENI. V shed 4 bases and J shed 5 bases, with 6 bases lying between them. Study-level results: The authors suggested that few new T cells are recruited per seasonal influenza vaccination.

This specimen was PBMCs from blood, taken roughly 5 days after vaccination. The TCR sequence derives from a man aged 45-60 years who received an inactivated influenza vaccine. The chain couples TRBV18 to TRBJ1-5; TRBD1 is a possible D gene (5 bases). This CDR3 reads CASSQGHQPQHF. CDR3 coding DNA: TGTGCCAGCTCACAGGGGCATCAGCCCCAGCATTTT.